This T cell receptor beta chain stems from a study of blood T cell repertoires in COVID-19. Across the study: Samples taken during acute and convalescent COVID-19 were collected in the United States, Italy and Spain.

The CDR3 loop spans 18 amino acids. Germline V gene sequence: CDR1 SGHNT, CDR2 YYREEE (reference sequence). Between the trimmed V and J ends, which lost 2 bases and 3 bases, there was a span of 23 bases. This clone was detected once. In the original analysis: Reference gene primer amplification in the assay estimated nucleated cell counts. Profiled with immunoSEQ multiplex PCR; TCRdb holds only in-frame clones, not every one. D and trimming were read from the DNA, whereas the V and J calls and clone size are those reported in that table. The profile shows 26,000 or so clones, around 92% of them singletons.

The chain couples TRBV5-4 to TRBJ1-2, with a tentative D call TRBD1 (5 bases). Specimen: peripheral blood. The clonotype was recovered from a human donor in a cohort sampled during active COVID-19. CDR3: CASSLGGGRVALDYGYTF. The CDR3 DNA reads TGTGCCAGCAGCTTAGGCGGGGGTCGGGTGGCATTGGACTATGGCTACACCTTC.